A selection of T cell receptor beta chains follows, all from one sample in a study of regulatory T cells in long-lasting Graves disease. TCRdb re-called the multiplex PCR reads with MiXCR, one entry per CDR3 protein. The sample lists about 470,000 distinct CDR3 sequences, approximately 21% occurring once. Source: peripheral blood mononuclear cells (PBMCs), taken when the disease was refractory, from a patient treated with antithyroid drugs. The receptors here all came from a female donor with Graves disease. Both conserved end residues are part of each CDR3.

TRBV28	TRBJ2-7	CATRAKGYEQYF
TRBV28	TRBJ2-5	CASSQSRLRETQYF
TRBV28	TRBJ1-6	CASSPATPTGMSLHF
TRBV28	TRBJ2-7	CASSTPSGRAWNEQYF
TRBV12-3/TRBV12-4	TRBJ1-1	CASSFGQMNTEAFF
TRBV11-2	TRBJ2-7	CASSSLRAGGRPYEQYF
TRBV11-2	TRBJ2-7	CASSGLKGSHYEQYF
TRBV27	TRBJ1-5	CASSLGGFGNQPQHF
TRBV5-1	TRBJ1-2	CASSAQGTYGYTF
TRBV7-9	TRBJ1-4	CASSPGPTGNEKLFF
TRBV6-1	TRBJ1-2	CASSGLRERKTDGYTF
TRBV5-1	TRBJ2-7	CASSLMAGVSYEQYF
TRBV7-6	TRBJ2-7	CASSSSGGYEQYF
TRBV5-1	TRBJ2-2	CASSPGTGLTGELFF
TRBV12-3/TRBV12-4	TRBJ2-7	CASSTGTGPLEQYF
TRBV4-2	TRBJ2-7	CASSQTDIYEQYF
TRBV7-2	TRBJ1-5	CASSPQTGVGNQPQHF
TRBV9	TRBJ1-2	CATHRNGYTF
TRBV3-1	TRBJ2-7	CVSGQGTGSSYEQYF
TRBV28	TRBJ1-1	CASSIEGTEAFF
TRBV28	TRBJ1-5	CASSFEVRNQPQHF
TRBV28	TRBJ2-7	CATWGGYEQYF
TRBV6-5	TRBJ2-7	CASSFNRLAGLEQYF
TRBV9	TRBJ2-7	CASSSRGEGSYEQYF
TRBV20-1	TRBJ1-5	CSASNRVGNQPQHF
TRBV5-1	TRBJ1-4	CASSLATAGPNEKLFF
TRBV7-9	TRBJ1-2	CASSPRAYGPEYGYTF
TRBV7-9	TRBJ2-7	CASSPPGRGLSYEQYF
TRBV12-3/TRBV12-4	TRBJ1-6	CASSHPRAPLHF
TRBV28	TRBJ2-3	CASSFVREGRTDTQYF
TRBV7-2	TRBJ2-2	CASSFMPGVSTGELFF
TRBV7-9	TRBJ2-7	CASSLYGSNEQYF